Given below is one T cell receptor (beta chain) in context. Primers for the PCR totalled 60 Vbeta and 13 Jbeta. Profiling relied on immunoSEQ multiplex PCR, and the TCRdb table lists in-frame clones only, not all of them. The sample consists of about 38,000 clones, 55% to 75% of them appearing once. The data stem from a study of cytomegalovirus exposure and HLA in healthy donors. Trimming cost V 5 bases and J 3 bases; bases outside gene matches: 9. The CDR3 extends over 16 amino acids. Germline V gene lookup returns CDR1 SEHNR and CDR2 FQNEAQ (reference sequence). This TCR came from a man in his fifties or sixties in good health and CMV-seropositive. V and J are TRBV7-9 and TRBJ1-1; 10 positions agree with TRBD1. Material: PBMCs. CDR3 DNA sequence: TGTGCCAGCAGCACCGGGACAGGGGCTCTCGACACTGAAGCTTTCTTT. It is translated as CASSTGTGALDTEAFF.